The present T cell receptor (beta chain) was sequenced within a study of cytomegalovirus exposure and HLA in healthy donors. Study-level results: No immune exposure information besides CMV serostatus was available.

The PCR ran on 60 Vbeta and 13 Jbeta primers. Generated by immunoSEQ multiplex PCR, the TCRdb table keeps only in-frame clones and is missing some. The sample holds 120,000 or so clones, around 79% seen once. Germline V CDR1 and CDR2: LNHDA, SQIVND (reference sequence). Trimming took 2 bases from V and 5 from J; bases not matched to a gene: 10. The CDR3 covers 16 residues. For this clone: Its antigen is unknown.

The sample consisted of PBMCs. The receptor's source is a woman aged 35 to 49 in good health and CMV-seronegative. The chain couples TRBV19 to TRBJ2-7, with 9 bases matching TRBD2. The CDR3 DNA reads as TGTGCCAGTAGTATAACCGGCCTAGCGGGATCTGACGAGCAGTACTTC. Translated: CASSITGLAGSDEQYF.